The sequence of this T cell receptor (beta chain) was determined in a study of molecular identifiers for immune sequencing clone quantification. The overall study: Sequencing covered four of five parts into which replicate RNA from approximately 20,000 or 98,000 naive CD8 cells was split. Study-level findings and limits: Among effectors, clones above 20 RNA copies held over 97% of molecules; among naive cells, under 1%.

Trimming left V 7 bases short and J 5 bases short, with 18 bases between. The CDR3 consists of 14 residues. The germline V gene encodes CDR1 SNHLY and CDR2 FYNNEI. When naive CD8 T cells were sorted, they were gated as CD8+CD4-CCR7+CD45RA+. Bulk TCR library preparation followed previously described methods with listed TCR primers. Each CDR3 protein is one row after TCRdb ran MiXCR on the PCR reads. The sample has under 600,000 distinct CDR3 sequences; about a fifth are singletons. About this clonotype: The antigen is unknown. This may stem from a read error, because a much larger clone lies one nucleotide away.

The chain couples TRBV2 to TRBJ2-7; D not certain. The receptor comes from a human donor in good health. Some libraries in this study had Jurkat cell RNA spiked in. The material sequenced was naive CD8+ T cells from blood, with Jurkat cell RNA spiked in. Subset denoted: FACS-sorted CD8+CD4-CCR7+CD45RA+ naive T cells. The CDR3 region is CASNPRDTSHEQYF. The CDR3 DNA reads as TGTGCCAGCAACCCGCGAGACACGTCCCACGAGCAGTACTTC.